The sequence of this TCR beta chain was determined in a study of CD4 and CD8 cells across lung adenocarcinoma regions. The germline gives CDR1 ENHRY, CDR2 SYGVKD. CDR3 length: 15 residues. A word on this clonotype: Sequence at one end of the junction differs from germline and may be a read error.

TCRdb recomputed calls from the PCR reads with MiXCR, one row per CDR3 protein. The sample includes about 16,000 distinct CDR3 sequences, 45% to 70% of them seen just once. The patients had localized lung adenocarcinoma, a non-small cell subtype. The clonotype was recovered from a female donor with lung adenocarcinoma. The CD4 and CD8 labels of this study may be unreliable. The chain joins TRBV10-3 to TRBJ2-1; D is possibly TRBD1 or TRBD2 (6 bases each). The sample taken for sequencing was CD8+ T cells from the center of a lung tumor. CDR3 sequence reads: CAGGNGGRGTETQYF. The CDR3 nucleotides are TGTGCCGGGGGCAACGGGGGTAGGGGCACAGAGACGCAGTATTTC.